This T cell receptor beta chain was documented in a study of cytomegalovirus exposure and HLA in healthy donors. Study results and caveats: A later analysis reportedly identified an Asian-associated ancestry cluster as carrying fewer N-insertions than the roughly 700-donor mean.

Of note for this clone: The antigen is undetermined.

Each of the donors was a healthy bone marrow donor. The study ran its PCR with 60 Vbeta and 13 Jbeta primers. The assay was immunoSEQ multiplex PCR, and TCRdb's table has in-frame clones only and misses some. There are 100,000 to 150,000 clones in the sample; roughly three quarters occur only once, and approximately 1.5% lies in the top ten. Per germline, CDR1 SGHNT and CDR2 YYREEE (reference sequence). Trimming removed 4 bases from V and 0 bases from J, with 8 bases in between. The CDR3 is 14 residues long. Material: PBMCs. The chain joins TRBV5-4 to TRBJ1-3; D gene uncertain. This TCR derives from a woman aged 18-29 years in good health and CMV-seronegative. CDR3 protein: CASSLKSSGNTIYF. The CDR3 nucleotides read TGTGCCAGCAGCCTAAAGAGCTCTGGAAACACCATATATTTT.